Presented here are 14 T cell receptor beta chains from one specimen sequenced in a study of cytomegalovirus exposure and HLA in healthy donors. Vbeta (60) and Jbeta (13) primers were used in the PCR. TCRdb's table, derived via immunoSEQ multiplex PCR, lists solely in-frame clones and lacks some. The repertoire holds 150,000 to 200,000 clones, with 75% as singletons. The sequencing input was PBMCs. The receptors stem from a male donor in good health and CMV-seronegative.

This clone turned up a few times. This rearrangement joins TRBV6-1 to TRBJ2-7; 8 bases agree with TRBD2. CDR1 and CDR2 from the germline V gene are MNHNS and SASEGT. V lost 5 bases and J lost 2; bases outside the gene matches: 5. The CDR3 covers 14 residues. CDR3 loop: CASSHREGPYEQYF. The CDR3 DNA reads TGTGCCAGCAGTCACCGGGAGGGACCCTACGAGCAGTACTTC.

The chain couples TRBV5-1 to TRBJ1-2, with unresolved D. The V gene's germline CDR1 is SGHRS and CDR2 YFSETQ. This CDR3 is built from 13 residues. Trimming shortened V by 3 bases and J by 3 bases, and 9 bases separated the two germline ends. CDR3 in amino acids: CASSSGLDYGYTF. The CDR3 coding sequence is TGCGCCAGCAGCTCTGGCCTGGACTATGGCTACACCTTC.

The CDR3 sequence is CASSVGGGGPNTEAFF. CDR3 nucleotides: TGTGCCAGCAGTGTGGGTGGCGGGGGGCCCAACACTGAAGCTTTCTTT. This chain links TRBV2 with TRBJ1-1; a possible D gene is TRBD1 (6 bases). Germline V CDR1 and CDR2: SNHLY, FYNNEI. V was shortened by 4 bases and J by 2 bases, with 17 bases between the two germline ends. This CDR3 has 16 amino acids.

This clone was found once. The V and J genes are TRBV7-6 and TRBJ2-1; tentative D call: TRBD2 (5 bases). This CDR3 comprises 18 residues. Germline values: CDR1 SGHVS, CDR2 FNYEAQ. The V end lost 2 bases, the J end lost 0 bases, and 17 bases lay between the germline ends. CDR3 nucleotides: TGTGCCAGCAGCTTATCCGGAGGTGGCAGCTACTCCTACAATGAGCAGTTCTTC. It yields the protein CASSLSGGGSYSYNEQFF.

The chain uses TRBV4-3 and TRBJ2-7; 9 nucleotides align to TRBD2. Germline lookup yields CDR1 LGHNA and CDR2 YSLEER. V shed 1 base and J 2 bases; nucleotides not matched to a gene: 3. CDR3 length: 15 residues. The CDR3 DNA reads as TGCGCCAGCAGCCAAGGGGCTAGCGGGGCCTACGAGCAGTACTTC. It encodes CASSQGASGAYEQYF.

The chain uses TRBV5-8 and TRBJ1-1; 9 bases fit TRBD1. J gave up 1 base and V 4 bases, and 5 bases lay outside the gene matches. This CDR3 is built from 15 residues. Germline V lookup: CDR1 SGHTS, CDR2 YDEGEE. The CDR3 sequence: CASSGQGKGNTEAFF. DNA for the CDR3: TGTGCCAGCAGCGGACAGGGGAAGGGGAACACTGAAGCTTTCTTT.

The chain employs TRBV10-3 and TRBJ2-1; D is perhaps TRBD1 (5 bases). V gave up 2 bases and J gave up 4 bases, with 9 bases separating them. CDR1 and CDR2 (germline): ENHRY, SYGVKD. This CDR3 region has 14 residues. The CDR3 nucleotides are TGTGCCATCAGTGAGGGACAAGGGTACAATGAGCAGTTCTTC. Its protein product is CAISEGQGYNEQFF.

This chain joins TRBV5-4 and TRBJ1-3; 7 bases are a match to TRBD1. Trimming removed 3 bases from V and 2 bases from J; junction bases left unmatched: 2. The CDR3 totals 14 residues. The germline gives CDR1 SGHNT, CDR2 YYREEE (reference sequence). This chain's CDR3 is CASSSQGAGNTIYF. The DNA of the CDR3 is TGTGCCAGCAGCTCTCAGGGGGCTGGAAACACCATATATTTT.

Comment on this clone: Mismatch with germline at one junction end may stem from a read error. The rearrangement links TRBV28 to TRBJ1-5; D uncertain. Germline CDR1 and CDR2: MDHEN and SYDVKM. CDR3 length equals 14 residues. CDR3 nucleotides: TGTGCCAGCAGCCGGCCTCTTAGCGATCAGCCCCAGCATTTT. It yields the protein CASSRPLSDQPQHF.

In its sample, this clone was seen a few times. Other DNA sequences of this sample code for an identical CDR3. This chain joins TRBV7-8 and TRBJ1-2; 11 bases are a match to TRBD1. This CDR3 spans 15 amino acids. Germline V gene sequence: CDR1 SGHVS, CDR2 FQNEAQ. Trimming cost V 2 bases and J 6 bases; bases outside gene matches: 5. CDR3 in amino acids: CASSLMGQGVDGYTF. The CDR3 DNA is TGTGCCAGCAGCTTAATGGGACAGGGGGTAGATGGCTACACCTTC.

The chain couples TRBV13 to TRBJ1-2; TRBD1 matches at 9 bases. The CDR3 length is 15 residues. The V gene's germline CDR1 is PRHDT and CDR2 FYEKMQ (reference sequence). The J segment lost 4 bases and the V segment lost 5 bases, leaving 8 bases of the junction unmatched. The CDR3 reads CASSTPGQGSYGYTF. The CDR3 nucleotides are TGTGCCAGCAGCACACCGGGACAGGGAAGCTATGGCTACACCTTC.

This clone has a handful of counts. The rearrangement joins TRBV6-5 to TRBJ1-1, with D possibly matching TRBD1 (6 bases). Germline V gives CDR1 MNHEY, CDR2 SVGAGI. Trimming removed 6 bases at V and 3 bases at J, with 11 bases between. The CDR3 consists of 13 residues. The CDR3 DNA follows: TGTGCCAGCAGCACTACAGGGTACACTGAAGCTTTCTTT. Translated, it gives CASSTTGYTEAFF.

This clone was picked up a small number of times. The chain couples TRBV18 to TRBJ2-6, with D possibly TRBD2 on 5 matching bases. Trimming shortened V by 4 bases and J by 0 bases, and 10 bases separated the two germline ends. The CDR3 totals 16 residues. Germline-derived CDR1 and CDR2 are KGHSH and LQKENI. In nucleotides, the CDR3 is TGTGCCAGCTCACTAGCGCAGTACTCTGGGGCCAACGTCCTGACTTTC. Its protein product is CASSLAQYSGANVLTF.

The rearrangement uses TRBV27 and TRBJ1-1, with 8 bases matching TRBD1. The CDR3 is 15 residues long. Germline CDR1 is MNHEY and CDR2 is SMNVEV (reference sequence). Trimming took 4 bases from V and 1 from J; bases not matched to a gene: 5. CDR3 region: CASSSSGTGNTEAFF. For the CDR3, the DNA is TGTGCCAGCAGTTCTTCCGGGACAGGGAACACTGAAGCTTTCTTT.